This T cell receptor beta chain was identified in a study of shared clonotypes between healthy human individuals. Study-wide context: Each donor had three CD4 naive, three CD4 memory, two CD8 naive and one CD8 memory plate.

Sequencing used immunoSEQ multiplex PCR; TCRdb keeps in-frame clones, though not all of them. Found here are about 600,000 clones, almost 97% of them singletons; the top ten hold around 0.06%. The V gene's germline CDR1 is MNHEY and CDR2 SVGAGI. V shed 6 bases, J shed 2 bases, and the junction held 4 bases outside the gene matches. This CDR3 is 15 amino acids long. The material sequenced was naive CD4+ T cells sorted from blood. Subset specified: CD45RA+ positively selected. The TCR comes from a woman aged 25 to 39 in good health. The chain combines TRBV6-5 with TRBJ1-4; 9 bases agree with TRBD1. The CDR3 coding sequence is TGTGCCAGCAGCAAACAGGGGGCCACTAATGAAAAACTGTTTTTT. This gives the protein CASSKQGATNEKLFF.